This TCR beta chain was recovered during a study of blood T cell repertoires in COVID-19. Study-wide background: T cells, B-cell-depleted T cells, or PBMCs provided the cDNA or gDNA that served as material.

This table comes from immunoSEQ multiplex PCR, and its TCRdb copy is limited to in-frame clones, with some not included. The sample carries 85,000 to 100,000 clones, roughly nine tenths recorded once. The CDR3 contains 15 residues. Germline CDR1 is SGHRS and CDR2 is YFSETQ. Trimming at V came to 2 bases and at J to 2 bases, leaving 4 bases not matched to a gene. The J gene is TRBJ2-3, the V gene TRBV5-1, with TRBD1 identical over 8 bases. Sequenced input: peripheral blood. The receptor was isolated from a man aged 55 to 70 with acute or convalescent COVID-19. The CDR3 DNA sequence: TGCGCCAGCAGCTTCGACAGGGGACACACAGATACGCAGTATTTT. Translation: CASSFDRGHTDTQYF.